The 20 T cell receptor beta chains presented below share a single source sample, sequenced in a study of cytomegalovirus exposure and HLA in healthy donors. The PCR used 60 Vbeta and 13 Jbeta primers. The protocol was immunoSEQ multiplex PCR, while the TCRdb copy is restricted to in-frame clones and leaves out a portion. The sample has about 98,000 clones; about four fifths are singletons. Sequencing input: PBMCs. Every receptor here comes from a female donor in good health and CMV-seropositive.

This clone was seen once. DNA of the CDR3: TGTGCCAGCAGTGCGGGACTAGCGGGAGGGGGCTCCTACAATGAGCAGTTCTTC. It yields the protein CASSAGLAGGGSYNEQFF. The chain combines TRBV9 with TRBJ2-1, with 16 bases identical to TRBD2. The junction had 5 bases not matched to a gene; V was cut back by 5 bases and J by 0 bases. The CDR3 extends over 18 amino acids. Germline CDR1 and CDR2: SGDLS and YYNGEE.

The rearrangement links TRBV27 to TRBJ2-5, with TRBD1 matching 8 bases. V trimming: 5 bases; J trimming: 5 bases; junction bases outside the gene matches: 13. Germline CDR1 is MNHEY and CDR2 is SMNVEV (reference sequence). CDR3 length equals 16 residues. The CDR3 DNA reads TGTGCCAGCAGTCCAGGACAGGGACACTTCAGCGAGACCCAGTACTTC. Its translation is CASSPGQGHFSETQYF.

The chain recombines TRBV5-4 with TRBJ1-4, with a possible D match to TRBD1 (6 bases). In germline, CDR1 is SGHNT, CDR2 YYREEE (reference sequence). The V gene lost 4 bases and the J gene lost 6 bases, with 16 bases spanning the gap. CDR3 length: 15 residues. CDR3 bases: TGTGCCAGCAGCAAAGACCAGGGGAGGGATGAAAAACTGTTTTTT. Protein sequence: CASSKDQGRDEKLFF. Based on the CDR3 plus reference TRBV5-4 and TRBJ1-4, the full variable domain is ETGVTQSPTHLIKTRGQQVTLRCSSQSGHNTVSWYQQALGQGPQFIFQYYREEENGRGNFPPRFSGLQFPNYSSELNVNALELDDSALYLCASSKDQGRDEKLFFGSGTQLSVL.

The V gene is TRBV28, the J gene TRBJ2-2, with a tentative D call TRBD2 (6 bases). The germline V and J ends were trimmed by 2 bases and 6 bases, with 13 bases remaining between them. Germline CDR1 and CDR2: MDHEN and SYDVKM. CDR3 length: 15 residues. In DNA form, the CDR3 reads TGTGCCAGCAGTTTACCGGGAGTGGGGCCCGGGGAGCTGTTTTTT. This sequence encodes CASSLPGVGPGELFF.

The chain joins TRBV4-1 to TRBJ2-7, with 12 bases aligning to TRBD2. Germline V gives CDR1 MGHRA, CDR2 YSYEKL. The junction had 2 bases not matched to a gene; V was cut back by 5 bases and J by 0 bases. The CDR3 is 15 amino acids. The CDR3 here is CASSRTSGASYEQYF. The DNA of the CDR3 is TGCGCCAGCAGCAGGACTAGCGGGGCCTCCTACGAGCAGTACTTC.

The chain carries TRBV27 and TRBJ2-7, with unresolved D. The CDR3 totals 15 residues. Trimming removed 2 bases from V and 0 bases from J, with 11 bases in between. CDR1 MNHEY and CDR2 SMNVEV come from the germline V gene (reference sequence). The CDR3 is CASSLKAPSSYEQYF. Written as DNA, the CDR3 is TGTGCCAGCAGTTTAAAAGCCCCGAGCTCCTACGAGCAGTACTTC.

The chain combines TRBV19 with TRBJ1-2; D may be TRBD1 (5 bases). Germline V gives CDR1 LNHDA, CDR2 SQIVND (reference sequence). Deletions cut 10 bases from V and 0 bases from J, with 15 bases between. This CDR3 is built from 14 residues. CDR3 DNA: TGTGCCACTACAGGCATCTTACCTAACTATGGCTACACCTTC. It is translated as CATTGILPNYGYTF. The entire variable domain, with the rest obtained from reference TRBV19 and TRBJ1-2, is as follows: DGGITQSPKYLFRKEGQNVTLSCEQNLNHDAMYWYRQDPGQGLRLIYYSQIVNDFQKGDIAEGYSVSREKKESFPLTVTSAQKNPTAFYLCATTGILPNYGYTFGSGTRLTVV.

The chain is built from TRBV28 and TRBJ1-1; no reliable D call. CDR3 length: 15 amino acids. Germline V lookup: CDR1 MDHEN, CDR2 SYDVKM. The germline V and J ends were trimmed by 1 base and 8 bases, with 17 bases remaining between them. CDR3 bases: TGTGCCAGCAGTTTATTGAAGGAAGTCGCGGGAGAAGCTTTCTTT. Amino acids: CASSLLKEVAGEAFF.

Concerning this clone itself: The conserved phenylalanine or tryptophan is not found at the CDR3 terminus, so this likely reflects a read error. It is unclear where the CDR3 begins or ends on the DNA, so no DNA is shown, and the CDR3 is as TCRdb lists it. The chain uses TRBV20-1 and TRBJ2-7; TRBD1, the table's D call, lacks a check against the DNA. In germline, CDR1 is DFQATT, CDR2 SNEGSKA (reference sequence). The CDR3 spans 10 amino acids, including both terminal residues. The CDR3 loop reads CSASGTGQGL.

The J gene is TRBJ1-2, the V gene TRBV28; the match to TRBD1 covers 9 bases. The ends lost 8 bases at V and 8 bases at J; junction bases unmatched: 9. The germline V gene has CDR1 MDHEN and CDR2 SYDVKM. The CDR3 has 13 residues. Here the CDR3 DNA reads TGTGCCAGCGATTACAGGGGGCGCGGAGGCTACACCTTC. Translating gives CASDYRGRGGYTF.

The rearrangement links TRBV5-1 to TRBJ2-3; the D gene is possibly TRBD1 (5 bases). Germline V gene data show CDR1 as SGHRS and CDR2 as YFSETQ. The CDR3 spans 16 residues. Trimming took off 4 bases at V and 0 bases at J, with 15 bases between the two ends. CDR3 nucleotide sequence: TGCGCCAGCAGCAGAGACAGAGTTACTAGCACAGATACGCAGTATTTT. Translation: CASSRDRVTSTDTQYF.

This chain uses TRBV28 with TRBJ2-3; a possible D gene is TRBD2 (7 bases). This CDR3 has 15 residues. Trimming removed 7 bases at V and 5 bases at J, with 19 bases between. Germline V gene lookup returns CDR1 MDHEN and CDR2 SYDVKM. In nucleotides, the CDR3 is TGTGCCAGCAAGACGGGGGGCGGGAGACTAGATACGCAGTATTTT. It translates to CASKTGGGRLDTQYF.

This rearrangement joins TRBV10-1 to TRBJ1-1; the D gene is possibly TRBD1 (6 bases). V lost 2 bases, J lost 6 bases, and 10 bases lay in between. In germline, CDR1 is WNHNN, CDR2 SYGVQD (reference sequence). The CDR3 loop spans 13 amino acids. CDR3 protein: CASSERTAAEAFF. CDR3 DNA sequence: TGCGCCAGCAGTGAGAGGACAGCCGCTGAAGCTTTCTTT.

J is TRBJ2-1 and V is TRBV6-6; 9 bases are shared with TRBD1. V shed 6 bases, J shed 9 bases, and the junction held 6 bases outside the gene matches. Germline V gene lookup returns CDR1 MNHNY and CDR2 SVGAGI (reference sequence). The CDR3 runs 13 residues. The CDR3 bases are TGTGCCAGCAGGACCGGGACAGGGATTGAGCAGTTCTTC. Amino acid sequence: CASRTGTGIEQFF.

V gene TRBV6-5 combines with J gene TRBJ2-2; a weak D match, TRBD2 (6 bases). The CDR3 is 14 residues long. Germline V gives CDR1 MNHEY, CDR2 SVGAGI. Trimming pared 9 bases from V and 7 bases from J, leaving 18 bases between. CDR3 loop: CASYDAGKGGELFF. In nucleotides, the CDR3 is TGTGCCAGTTATGATGCGGGAAAGGGCGGGGAGCTGTTTTTT.

This chain's CDR3 is CASRTIGTGGTNEKLFF. As DNA, the CDR3 is TGTGCCAGCAGGACGATAGGGACAGGGGGCACTAATGAAAAACTGTTTTTT. The J gene is TRBJ1-4, the V gene TRBV4-2; 12 nucleotides agree with TRBD1. V gave up 6 bases and J gave up 2 bases; unmatched junction bases: 7. The CDR3 length is 17 residues. The germline CDR1 and CDR2 sequences are LGHNA and YNFKEQ.

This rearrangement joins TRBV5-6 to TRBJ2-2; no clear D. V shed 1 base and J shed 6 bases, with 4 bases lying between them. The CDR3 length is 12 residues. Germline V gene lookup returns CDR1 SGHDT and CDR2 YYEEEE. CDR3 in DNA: TGTGCCAGCAGCTTGTCAGCCGGGGAGCTGTTTTTT. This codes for CASSLSAGELFF.

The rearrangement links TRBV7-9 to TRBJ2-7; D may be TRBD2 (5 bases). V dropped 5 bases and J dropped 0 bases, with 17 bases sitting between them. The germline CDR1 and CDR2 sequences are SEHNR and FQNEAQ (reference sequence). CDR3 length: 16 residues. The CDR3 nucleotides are TGTGCCAGCAGCCCAAGTCTTCAAGCGGCCTCCTACGAGCAGTACTTC. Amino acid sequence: CASSPSLQAASYEQYF.

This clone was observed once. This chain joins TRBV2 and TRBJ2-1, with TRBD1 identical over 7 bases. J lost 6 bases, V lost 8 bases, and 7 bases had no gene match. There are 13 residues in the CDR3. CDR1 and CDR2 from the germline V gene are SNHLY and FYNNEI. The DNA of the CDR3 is TGTGCCAGCGTCAGGGGGAACGGCAATGAGCAGTTCTTC. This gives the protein CASVRGNGNEQFF.

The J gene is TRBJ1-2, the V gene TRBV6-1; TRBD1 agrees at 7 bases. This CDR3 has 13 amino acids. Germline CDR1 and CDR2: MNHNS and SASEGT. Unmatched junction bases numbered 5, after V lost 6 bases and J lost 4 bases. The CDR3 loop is CASRAGGSYGYTF. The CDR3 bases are TGTGCCAGCAGAGCAGGGGGGAGCTATGGCTACACCTTC.